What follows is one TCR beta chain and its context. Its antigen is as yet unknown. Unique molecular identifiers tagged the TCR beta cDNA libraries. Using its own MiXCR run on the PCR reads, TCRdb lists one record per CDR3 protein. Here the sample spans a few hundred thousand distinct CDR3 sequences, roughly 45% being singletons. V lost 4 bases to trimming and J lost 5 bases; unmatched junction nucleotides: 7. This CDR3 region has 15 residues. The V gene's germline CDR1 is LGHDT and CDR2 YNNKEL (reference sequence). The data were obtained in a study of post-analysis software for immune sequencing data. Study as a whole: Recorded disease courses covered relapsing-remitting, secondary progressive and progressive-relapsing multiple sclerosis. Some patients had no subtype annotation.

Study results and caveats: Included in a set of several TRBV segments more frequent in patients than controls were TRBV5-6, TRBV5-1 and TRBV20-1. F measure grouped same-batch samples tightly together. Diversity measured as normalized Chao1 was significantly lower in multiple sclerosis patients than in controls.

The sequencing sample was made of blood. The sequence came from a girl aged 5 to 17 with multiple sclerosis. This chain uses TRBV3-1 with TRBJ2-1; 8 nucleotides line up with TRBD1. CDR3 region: CASSPSDRAHNEQFF. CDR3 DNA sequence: TGTGCCAGCAGCCCTTCGGACAGGGCGCACAATGAGCAGTTCTTC.